Listed below are T cell receptor beta chains from one sample, sequenced in a study of T cells in Graves' hyperthyroidism and ophthalmopathy. One entry per CDR3 protein results from TCRdb running MiXCR on the multiplex PCR reads. Of roughly 500,000 distinct CDR3 sequences in the sample, about 45% were seen once. The sequencing sample was made of peripheral blood or thyroid tissue (not recorded which). The receptors derive from an adult woman with Graves' disease, either hyperthyroidism or ophthalmopathy (not recorded which). Both conserved end residues are part of each CDR3. D genes are given only for firm matches. Clone size appears in some rows only: once, few, many, or a class for an expanded clone.

CDR3	DNA	size	D	V	J
CASSRHDRTPYGYTF	TGTGCCAGCAGCCGCCACGACAGAACCCCATATGGCTACACCTTC	once	-	TRBV5-1	TRBJ1-2
CASSLRPIGAAPLNYGYTF	TGTGCCAGCAGCTTACGACCTATCGGAGCAGCACCATTAAACTATGGCTACACCTTC	many	-	TRBV7-9	TRBJ1-2
CASSQVSGGSHGYTF	TGTGCCAGCAGCCAAGTCTCGGGCGGGTCTCATGGCTACACCTTC	many	-	TRBV3-1	TRBJ1-2
CSGRDSNGYTF	TGCAGCGGCCGGGACAGCAATGGCTACACCTTC	-	TRBD1	TRBV29-1	TRBJ1-2
CASSTRPGGPYEQYF	TGTGCCAGCAGCACGCGCCCGGGGGGCCCATACGAGCAGTACTTC	-	-	TRBV7-9	TRBJ2-7
CASSRNGDTEAFF	TGCGCCAGCAGTAGAAACGGTGACACTGAAGCTTTCTTT	-	-	TRBV10-2	TRBJ1-1
CASSEYRGLDGETQYF	TGTGCCAGCAGTGAGTACAGAGGGCTAGATGGAGAGACCCAGTACTTC	-	-	TRBV25-1	TRBJ2-5
CASSLWTGGGGELFF	TGTGCCAGCAGCTTATGGACAGGGGGCGGAGGGGAGCTGTTTTTT	-	TRBD1	TRBV11-2	TRBJ2-2
CSVEVQGPVLTF	TGCAGCGTTGAGGTGCAGGGGCCCGTACTGACTTTC	-	-	TRBV29-1	TRBJ2-6
CASSLNNGPQETQYF	TGTGCCAGCAGCTTAAACAACGGGCCTCAAGAGACCCAGTACTTC	few	-	TRBV7-3	TRBJ2-5
CSATGDSSNQPQHF	TGCAGTGCTACTGGGGACAGCTCCAATCAGCCCCAGCATTTT	-	TRBD1	TRBV20-1	TRBJ1-5
CASSQNRVATNEKLFF	TGCGCCAGCAGCCAAAACAGGGTAGCAACTAATGAAAAACTGTTTTTT	few	-	TRBV4-1	TRBJ1-4
CAISAGREYEQYF	TGTGCCATCAGTGCGGGCAGGGAATACGAGCAGTACTTC	many	-	TRBV10-3	TRBJ2-7
CASLIRWGSNTEAFF	TGTGCCAGCCTAATCCGGTGGGGGTCGAATACTGAAGCTTTCTTT	many	-	TRBV6-6	TRBJ1-1
CAWMTGFYGYTF	TGTGCCTGGATGACAGGGTTCTATGGCTACACCTTC	many	TRBD1	TRBV30	TRBJ1-2
CASSLATGAEELFF	TGTGCCAGCAGCTTAGCGACAGGGGCGGAGGAGCTGTTTTTT	-	TRBD1	TRBV7-9	TRBJ2-2
CASSPRTGTGNTEAFF	TGTGCCAGCAGCCCTAGGACCGGGACAGGCAACACTGAAGCTTTCTTT	many	TRBD1	TRBV3-1	TRBJ1-1
CASSGSGTGHSPLHF	TGTGCCAGCAGCGGAAGCGGGACAGGGCATTCACCCCTCCACTTT	-	TRBD1	TRBV9	TRBJ1-6
CASSTTPAGNTIYF	TGTGCCAGTAGTACGACTCCAGCGGGAAACACCATATATTTT	-	-	TRBV19	TRBJ1-3
CASKGTGRNTEAFF	TGTGCCAGCAAGGGGACAGGGAGGAACACTGAAGCTTTCTTT	many	TRBD1	TRBV2	TRBJ1-1
CSARDRADGGNQPQHF	TGCAGTGCTAGAGATCGGGCGGATGGGGGCAATCAGCCCCAGCATTTT	many	-	TRBV20-1	TRBJ1-5
CATSGGRAINSPLHF	TGTGCCACCAGCGGGGGAAGGGCAATTAATTCACCCCTCCACTTT	-	-	TRBV15	TRBJ1-6
CSASVGLAAYEQYF	TGCAGTGCTAGTGTCGGACTAGCGGCCTACGAGCAGTACTTC	many	TRBD2	TRBV20-1	TRBJ2-7
CASSIRGRRSYEQYF	TGTGCCAGCAGTATACGGGGCAGGCGATCCTACGAGCAGTACTTC	-	-	TRBV7-3	TRBJ2-7
CSVWAQGQGQETQYF	TGCAGCGTTTGGGCCCAGGGACAGGGACAAGAGACCCAGTACTTC	-	TRBD1	TRBV29-1	TRBJ2-5
CASKLEQGSGELFF	TGTGCCAGCAAGCTCGAACAGGGTTCCGGGGAGCTGTTTTTT	many	-	TRBV2	TRBJ2-2
CASSIDQGYSGANVLTF	TGTGCCAGTAGTATAGATCAGGGGTACTCTGGGGCCAACGTCCTGACTTTC	-	-	TRBV19	TRBJ2-6
CASTGEAENTEAFF	TGCGCCAGCACTGGGGAGGCTGAGAACACTGAAGCTTTCTTT	-	-	TRBV5-1	TRBJ1-1
CASSLYGTGRASYEQYF	TGTGCCAGCAGCTTGTATGGGACAGGGAGGGCCTCCTACGAGCAGTACTTC	-	TRBD1	TRBV7-2	TRBJ2-7
CASSDSTSGSADTQYF	TGCGCCAGCAGCGACAGCACTAGCGGGAGCGCAGATACGCAGTATTTT	-	TRBD2	TRBV5-1	TRBJ2-3
CASSFLPGQGEAFF	TGCGCCAGCAGCTTCCTCCCCGGACAGGGTGAAGCTTTCTTT	-	TRBD1	TRBV5-1	TRBJ1-1
CSASLQVGETRYF	TGCAGTGCCAGCCTCCAAGTTGGTGAAACGAGGTACTTC	many	-	TRBV20-1	TRBJ2-7
CASSLMRVLAGGGTGELFF	TGTGCCAGCAGCTTAATGAGAGTACTAGCGGGAGGGGGCACCGGGGAGCTGTTTTTT	-	TRBD2	TRBV11-2	TRBJ2-2
CASSGTRFLTF	TGTGCCAGCAGTGGAACCAGGTTCCTGACTTTC	-	-	TRBV6-6	TRBJ2-6
CASTQGQRPNQPQHF	TGTGCCAGCACCCAGGGACAGAGACCTAATCAGCCCCAGCATTTT	-	TRBD1	TRBV10-3	TRBJ1-5
CASSLGPRTALLYGYTF	TGCGCCAGCAGCTTGGGTCCTAGGACAGCTCTTCTATACGGCTACACCTTC	many	-	TRBV5-1	TRBJ1-2
CSAGRSMNTEAFF	TGCAGTGCGGGACGGAGTATGAACACTGAAGCTTTCTTT	many	-	TRBV20-1	TRBJ1-1
CASSPLAGQKAFF	TGTGCCAGCAGCCCCCTTGCCGGACAAAAAGCTTTCTTT	many	-	TRBV7-3	TRBJ1-1
CASSFGYEQYF	TGTGCCAGCAGTTTCGGCTACGAGCAGTACTTC	many	-	TRBV12-3/TRBV12-4	TRBJ2-7
CASYYGTGNEDGYTF	TGTGCCAGTTACTACGGGACAGGGAACGAGGATGGCTACACCTTC	few	TRBD1	TRBV10-3	TRBJ1-2
CSARQGSDDEQYF	TGCAGTGCTAGACAAGGATCCGACGACGAGCAGTACTTC	-	-	TRBV20-1	TRBJ2-7
CASSEWDSKLNYGYTF	TGTGCCAGCAGTGAATGGGACAGCAAACTTAACTATGGCTACACCTTC	many	TRBD1	TRBV2	TRBJ1-2
CASAAVGGGQPQYF	TGTGCCAGCGCCGCCGTAGGGGGCGGTCAGCCCCAGTACTTC	once	TRBD1	TRBV7-9	TRBJ2-5
CASTSTGELFF	TGTGCCAGCACCTCTACCGGGGAGCTGTTTTTT	many	-	TRBV7-3	TRBJ2-2
CASSLRQFNQPQHF	TGTGCCAGCAGCTTAAGACAGTTCAATCAGCCCCAGCATTTT	once	-	TRBV7-8	TRBJ1-5
CASSPVLYYGHTF	TGCGCCAGCAGCCCAGTGCTTTACTATGGCCACACCTTC	-	-	TRBV9	TRBJ1-2
CASSPQTGQETQYF	TGTGCCAGCAGCCCACAGACAGGCCAAGAGACCCAGTACTTC	few	-	TRBV7-2	TRBJ2-5
CASSLQEELFF	TGTGCCAGCAGCTTGCAAGAGGAGCTGTTTTTT	-	-	TRBV7-2	TRBJ2-2
CASSLLSGAYEQYF	TGCGCCAGCAGCTTACTATCCGGGGCCTACGAGCAGTACTTC	many	-	TRBV5-1	TRBJ2-7
CASSGSRGGQSYEQYF	TGTGCCAGCAGCGGATCCCGGGGGGGGCAGTCCTACGAGCAGTACTTC	-	TRBD2	TRBV9	TRBJ2-7
CAWSVRWDGYTF	TGTGCCTGGAGTGTACGTTGGGATGGCTACACCTTC	-	-	TRBV30	TRBJ1-2